This entry describes one T cell receptor (beta chain). Researchers ran the PCR with 60 Vbeta and 13 Jbeta primers. The table came from immunoSEQ multiplex PCR; TCRdb's copy has only in-frame clones and leaves some out. The sample has around 150,000 clones; around 74% are singletons. The record originates from a study of cytomegalovirus exposure and HLA in healthy donors. With 3 bases clipped from V and 7 bases from J, the junction kept 2 bases outside the gene matches. CDR1 SGHTA and CDR2 FQGNSA come from the germline V gene. The CDR3 extends over 12 amino acids. The sequence came from a woman under 40 in good health and CMV-seronegative. V and J are TRBV7-2 and TRBJ1-2, with TRBD1 matching 7 bases. The source material was PBMCs. The CDR3 loop reads CASSFGQAGYTF. The CDR3 coding sequence is TGTGCCAGCAGCTTCGGACAGGCTGGCTACACCTTC.